This T cell receptor beta chain is drawn from a study of T cells after yellow fever vaccination. Across the study: SMART-Seq v4 Ultra Low Input prepared the low-cell-number fractions. Overall study results and limits: At around 95% for CD4 and around 91% for CD8, most primary-vaccination clones showed up again after the booster. Contaminants from the bulk population, in the form of abundant clonotypes, could be found in FACS-sorted repertoires.

V lost 0 bases and J 15 bases, leaving 12 bases between the germline ends. Germline V gene lookup returns CDR1 LNHNV and CDR2 YYDKDF (reference sequence). This CDR3 is 12 amino acids long. This clonotype was counted a few times. What it recognizes is unknown. TCRdb re-analysed the 5' RACE reads in MiXCR, keeping a single row per CDR3 protein. Of about 300,000 distinct CDR3 sequences in the sample, 6.8% were seen once. The TCR sequence derives from a man aged 18 to 29 who received the YFV17D yellow fever vaccine. The V and J genes are TRBV15 and TRBJ2-1, with D maybe TRBD1 (5 bases). The specimen was PBMCs, collected roughly 46 days after the first yellow fever vaccination. CDR3 sequence: CATSRDWWGMFF. CDR3 sequence (DNA): TGTGCCACCAGCAGAGATTGGTGGGGCATGTTCTTC.